One and the same sample provided the 17 T cell receptor beta chains below, sequenced in a study of cytomegalovirus exposure and HLA in healthy donors. Primers for the PCR totalled 60 Vbeta and 13 Jbeta. Produced via immunoSEQ multiplex PCR; TCRdb's table is partial and in-frame only. The sample comprises some 140,000 clones, about 70% of which are singletons, and roughly 2.8% rests with the top ten. Sequencing was performed on PBMCs. The source of these receptors is a man between 18 and 35 years old in good health and CMV-seronegative.

The chain carries TRBV4-3 and TRBJ2-1; weak D call: TRBD1 (6 bases). Germline-derived CDR1 and CDR2 are LGHNA and YSLEER. The V end lost 0 bases, the J end lost 5 bases, and 11 bases lay between the germline ends. The CDR3 consists of 15 residues. The DNA of the CDR3 is TGCGCCAGCAGCCAAGACCAGGGGTTAAACAATGAGCAGTTCTTC. As protein: CASSQDQGLNNEQFF.

V gene TRBV10-3 combines with J gene TRBJ1-1; maybe TRBD1 (6 bases). Per the germline V gene, CDR1 is ENHRY and CDR2 is SYGVKD. Trimming removed 6 bases at V and 1 base at J, with 12 bases between. This CDR3 comprises 14 residues. CDR3 loop: CAIRAGASNTEAFF. The DNA of the CDR3 is TGTGCCATCAGGGCGGGGGCCTCGAACACTGAAGCTTTCTTT.

The chain carries TRBV7-9 and TRBJ1-6; 10 bases map to TRBD1. Losses at the gene ends were 5 bases for V and 0 bases for J; bases not matched to a gene: 4. The germline V gene encodes CDR1 SEHNR and CDR2 FQNEAQ (reference sequence). The CDR3 runs 17 residues. Here the CDR3 DNA reads TGTGCCAGCAGCAAGGACAGGGGGATCTCCTATAATTCACCCCTCCACTTT. It translates to CASSKDRGISYNSPLHF.

The chain recombines TRBV7-2 with TRBJ1-1; D perhaps matches TRBD1 (5 bases). The V gene lost 2 bases and the J gene lost 8 bases, with 15 bases spanning the gap. The CDR3 has 14 amino acids. Germline-derived CDR1 and CDR2 are SGHTA and FQGNSA. The CDR3 sequence: CASSLIQEGKEAFF. The CDR3 DNA is TGTGCCAGCAGCTTAATTCAGGAGGGGAAGGAAGCTTTCTTT.

As regards this clone: At one of its ends the junction is not consistent with the germline gene, which may arise from a read error. Other DNA sequences in the sample encode the same CDR3. V gene TRBV28 combines with J gene TRBJ1-4; the D is unclear. The germline gives CDR1 MDHEN, CDR2 SYDVKM. This CDR3 region has 14 residues. The CDR3 DNA reads as TGCGCCAGCAGTTTAGGGCGGACTTTTGAAAAACTGTTTTTT. Translating it yields CASSLGRTFEKLFF.

V gene TRBV25-1 combines with J gene TRBJ2-1; 9 positions agree with TRBD1. V dropped 1 base and J dropped 2; count of bases not matched to a gene: 6. This CDR3 has 17 amino acids. Germline assignment: CDR1 MGHDK and CDR2 SYGVNS. The chain's CDR3 is CASSEWMDRGPYNEQFF. CDR3 bases: TGTGCCAGCAGTGAATGGATGGACAGGGGTCCCTACAATGAGCAGTTCTTC. Together with reference TRBV25-1 and TRBJ2-1, the CDR3 gives the full variable domain: EADIYQTPRYLVIGTGKKITLECSQTMGHDKMYWYQQDPGMELHLIHYSYGVNSTEKGDLSSESTVSRIRTEHFPLTLESARPSHTSQYLCASSEWMDRGPYNEQFFGPGTRLTVL.

This clone was seen once. The chain joins TRBV30 to TRBJ1-2, with 8 bases matching TRBD1. The CDR3 runs 14 residues. The germline V gene encodes CDR1 GTSNPN and CDR2 SVGIG (reference sequence). Unmatched junction bases numbered 6, after V lost 3 bases and J lost 3 bases. Written as DNA, the CDR3 is TGTGCCTGGAGGTTCGCAGGGGGCTACTATGGCTACACCTTC. This sequence encodes CAWRFAGGYYGYTF. The whole variable domain, filled in from reference TRBV30 and TRBJ1-2, reads SQTIHQWPATLVQPVGSPLSLECTVEGTSNPNLYWYRQAAGRGLQLLFYSVGIGQISSEVPQNLSASRPQDRQFILSSKKLLLSDSGFYLCAWRFAGGYYGYTFGSGTRLTVV.

V usage is TRBV11-3 and J usage is TRBJ2-2; the D is unclear. CDR3 size: 15 residues. Germline CDR1 and CDR2: SGHNT and YENEEA. Trimming shortened V by 5 bases and J by 2 bases, and 12 bases separated the two germline ends. CDR3 DNA sequence: TGTGCCAGCAGCAAAGAATACAGTAACACCGGGGAGCTGTTTTTT. Translation: CASSKEYSNTGELFF.

The chain joins TRBV27 to TRBJ2-3; 11 bases align to TRBD2. Germline V gene sequence: CDR1 MNHEY, CDR2 SMNVEV (reference sequence). CDR3 length equals 16 residues. Germline trimming cut 5 bases from V and 6 bases from J; bases unmatched to any gene: 10. The CDR3 region has the DNA TGTGCCAGCAGTATGATAGCGGGGGGGCTCGCGGATACGCAGTATTTT. It is translated as CASSMIAGGLADTQYF.

The chain has TRBV7-8 and TRBJ1-5; D is perhaps TRBD1 (6 bases). The germline V gene encodes CDR1 SGHVS and CDR2 FQNEAQ. CDR3 length equals 15 residues. With 5 bases removed from V and 3 bases from J, the gap between germline ends came to 14 bases. CDR3 DNA sequence: TGTGCCAGCAGCGTGGACAGCTACCTCAATCAGCCCCAGCATTTT. Protein: CASSVDSYLNQPQHF.

This chain uses TRBV5-1 with TRBJ1-3, with TRBD1 as a possible D gene (6 bases). V was trimmed by 5 bases and J by 0 bases, leaving 9 bases between them. The CDR3 length is 14 residues. CDR1 SGHRS and CDR2 YFSETQ come from the germline V gene. DNA for the CDR3: TGCGCCAGCAGGAGGGGGTACTCTGGAAACACCATATATTTT. This sequence encodes CASRRGYSGNTIYF.

J is TRBJ2-3 and V is TRBV7-2, with TRBD2 identical over 9 bases. The CDR3 covers 15 residues. CDR1 and CDR2 from the germline V gene are SGHTA and FQGNSA. The V gene end was trimmed by 5 bases and the J gene end by 1 base; junction bases not matched to a gene: 4. In DNA form, the CDR3 reads TGTGCCAGCAGCCCCTTAGCGGGGGGCACAGATACGCAGTATTTT. Residues: CASSPLAGGTDTQYF.

CDR3 region: CASSLLLAGARGADTQYF. CDR3 DNA sequence: TGTGCCAGCAGCTTGTTACTAGCGGGGGCTAGGGGTGCAGATACGCAGTATTTT. The chain employs TRBV5-4 and TRBJ2-3; TRBD2 aligns across 11 bases. This CDR3 has 18 residues. Unmatched junction bases numbered 11, after V lost 1 base and J lost 4 bases. Germline CDR1 is SGHNT and CDR2 is YYREEE (reference sequence).

The chain has TRBV9 and TRBJ2-1; 9 bases are a match to TRBD1. The CDR3 has 15 amino acids. CDR1 is SGDLS, CDR2 YYNGEE, per germline. Trimming at V came to 0 bases and at J to 3 bases, leaving 1 base not matched to a gene. The CDR3 loop reads CASSVGQGGYNEQFF. In DNA, the CDR3 is TGTGCCAGCAGCGTAGGACAGGGGGGCTACAATGAGCAGTTCTTC. Complete variable domain (other parts from reference TRBV9 and TRBJ2-1): DSGVTQTPKHLITATGQRVTLRCSPRSGDLSVYWYQQSLDQGLQFLIQYYNGEERAKGNILERFSAQQFPDLHSELNLSSLELGDSALYFCASSVGQGGYNEQFFGPGTRLTVL.

This rearrangement joins TRBV5-1 to TRBJ2-5; 8 positions agree with TRBD1. Germline assignment: CDR1 SGHRS and CDR2 YFSETQ. CDR3 length: 14 residues. Trimming removed 4 bases from V and 5 bases from J; junction bases left unmatched: 7. CDR3 nucleotides: TGCGCCAGCAGCGTCCCGACAGGGGAGGAGACCCAGTACTTC. The encoded protein is CASSVPTGEETQYF.

The chain employs TRBV21-1 and TRBJ2-5; TRBD2, the table's D call, was not compared with the DNA. TRBV21-1 has pseudogene status. The CDR3 loop spans 17 amino acids. CDR3 amino acids: CASSKTLAGGWRETQYF. The CDR3 bases are TGTGCCAGCAGCAAAACCTTAGCGGGGGGGTGGCGGGAGACCCAGTACTTC.

The CDR3 loop is CASSLSAGANDGYTF. The CDR3 nucleotides read TGTGCCAGCAGTTTATCGGCAGGCGCTAATGATGGCTACACCTTC. The V call is TRBV28, the J call TRBJ1-2; D call uncertain. The germline V gene has CDR1 MDHEN and CDR2 SYDVKM. V was trimmed by 1 base and J by 6 bases, leaving 15 bases between them. The CDR3 covers 15 residues.